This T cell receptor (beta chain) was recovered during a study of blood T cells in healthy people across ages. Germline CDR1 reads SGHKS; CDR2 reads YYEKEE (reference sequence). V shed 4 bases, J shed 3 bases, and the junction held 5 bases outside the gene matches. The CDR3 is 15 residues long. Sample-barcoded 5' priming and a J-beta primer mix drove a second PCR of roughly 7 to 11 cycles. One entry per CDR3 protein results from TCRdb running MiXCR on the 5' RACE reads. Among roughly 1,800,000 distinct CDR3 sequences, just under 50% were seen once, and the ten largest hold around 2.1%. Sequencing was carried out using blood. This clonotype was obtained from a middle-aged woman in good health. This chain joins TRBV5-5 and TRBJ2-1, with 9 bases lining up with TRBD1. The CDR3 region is CASSPRQGGYNEQFF. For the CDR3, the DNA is TGTGCCAGCAGCCCTCGACAGGGGGGCTACAATGAGCAGTTCTTC.